Below, 18 T cell receptor beta chains from the same sample are listed, as sequenced in a study of cytomegalovirus exposure and HLA in healthy donors. TCRdb keeps only in-frame clones here, not all; method: immunoSEQ multiplex PCR. The sample has about 150,000 clones, 90% to 95% seen once. Sequencing used PBMCs. These TCRs come from a young man in good health and CMV-seronegative.

The chain recombines TRBV15 with TRBJ2-5; TRBD1 aligns across 7 bases. This CDR3 has 14 residues. Losses at the gene ends were 11 bases for V and 1 base for J; bases not matched to a gene: 10. Germline-derived CDR1 and CDR2 are LNHNV and YYDKDF (reference sequence). The CDR3 bases are TGTGCCTCTCATACAGGGGTCGGCCAAGAGACCCAGTACTTC. Translation: CASHTGVGQETQYF.

The chain's CDR3 is CAISEAGGDEKLFF. CDR3 DNA: TGTGCCATCAGTGAGGCGGGGGGCGATGAAAAACTGTTTTTT. This rearrangement joins TRBV10-3 to TRBJ1-4, with D possibly TRBD1 on 6 matching bases. Germline-derived CDR1 and CDR2 are ENHRY and SYGVKD. V was clipped by 2 bases and J by 6 bases, with 10 bases between them. There are 14 residues in the CDR3.

This clone showed up just a few times. The CDR3 coding sequence is TGTGCCAGCAGCGGGCAGTTTCTTAACTATGGCTACACCTTC. Translation gives CASSGQFLNYGYTF. V usage is TRBV11-2 and J usage is TRBJ1-2; D is ambiguous. Trimming took 5 bases from V and 1 from J, leaving 11 bases between them. Germline CDR1 SGHAT, CDR2 FQNNGV. This CDR3 comprises 14 residues.

The chain uses TRBV7-2 and TRBJ2-5; 13 bases map to TRBD2. Germline CDR1 reads SGHTA; CDR2 reads FQGNSA. CDR3 length equals 16 residues. J was trimmed by 7 bases and V by 4 bases; bases with no gene match: 9. CDR3 sequence: CASSSGLAGALGTQYF. The DNA for the CDR3 is TGTGCCAGCAGCTCCGGACTAGCGGGGGCTCTTGGGACCCAGTACTTC.

CDR3: CASSLTQRVNEKLFF. The CDR3 DNA is TGTGCCAGCAGCTTAACACAGCGGGTTAATGAAAAACTGTTTTTT. The rearrangement links TRBV7-9 to TRBJ1-4; D remains ambiguous. The length of the CDR3 is 15 residues. CDR1 SEHNR and CDR2 FQNEAQ come from the germline V gene (reference sequence). Trimming took 2 bases from V and 4 from J, leaving 11 bases between them. Using reference TRBV7-9 and TRBJ1-4 for the parts outside the CDR3, the full variable domain is DTGVSQNPRHKITKRGQNVTFRCDPISEHNRLYWYRQTLGQGPEFLTYFQNEAQLEKSRLLSDRFSAERPKGSFSTLEIQRTEQGDSAMYLCASSLTQRVNEKLFFGSGTQLSVL.

The chain recombines TRBV6-5 with TRBJ2-3; TRBD1 is a possible D gene (6 bases). Trimming removed 5 bases at V and 4 bases at J, with 13 bases between. CDR3 length equals 14 residues. From germline, CDR1 is MNHEY and CDR2 SVGAGI. The chain's CDR3 is CASSRQQGADTQYF. DNA for the CDR3: TGTGCCAGCAGTCGTCAACAGGGAGCAGATACGCAGTATTTT.

The rearrangement uses TRBV9 and TRBJ1-1; D is ambiguous. Trimming pared 2 bases from V and 7 bases from J, leaving 15 bases between. The CDR3 has 14 amino acids. Germline V gene data show CDR1 as SGDLS and CDR2 as YYNGEE. CDR3 nucleotides: TGTGCCAGCAGCGTCGACGGAGCGAAAAGTGAAGCTTTCTTT. Translation gives CASSVDGAKSEAFF.

This chain's CDR3 is CASSPITGGLNTEAFF. DNA for the CDR3: TGTGCCAGCAGCCCCATCACAGGGGGCCTTAACACTGAAGCTTTCTTT. The chain carries TRBV11-3 and TRBJ1-1; 9 nucleotides line up with TRBD1. J gave up 2 bases and V 5 bases, and 9 bases lay outside the gene matches. Germline CDR1 SGHNT, CDR2 YENEEA. This CDR3 region has 16 residues.

V is TRBV7-9 and J is TRBJ2-3, with 7 bases aligning to TRBD2. This CDR3 spans 16 amino acids. Germline V gene data show CDR1 as SEHNR and CDR2 as FQNEAQ (reference sequence). V was clipped by 5 bases and J by 7 bases; unmatched bases: 15. The CDR3, as DNA: TGTGCCAGCAGCGGTAGCGTGGGAGGGCCGGTAAATACGCAGTATTTT. This translates into CASSGSVGGPVNTQYF.

The table lists this clone with a few counts. The chain links TRBV7-8 to TRBJ2-7; 9 positions agree with TRBD1. The V and J ends lost 5 bases and 2 bases, in that order; junction bases with no gene match: 1. The germline CDR1 and CDR2 sequences are SGHVS and FQNEAQ. This CDR3 is built from 13 residues. The CDR3 loop reads CASSDRGTYEQYV. The CDR3 nucleotides read TGTGCCAGCAGCGACAGGGGGACCTACGAGCAGTACGTC.

The table lists this clone with a count of one. The chain has TRBV7-6 and TRBJ2-3; a weak D match, TRBD2 (5 bases). The CDR3 spans 17 residues. Trimming took off 3 bases at V and 4 bases at J, with 20 bases between the two ends. CDR1 is SGHVS, CDR2 FNYEAQ, per germline. CDR3 nucleotides: TGTGCCAGCAGCTTTCCATCGGCGGGCCTCGGGGCAGATACGCAGTATTTT. Its protein product is CASSFPSAGLGADTQYF. Full variable domain (rest looked up from reference TRBV7-6 and TRBJ2-3): GAGVSQSPRYKVTKRGQDVALRCDPISGHVSLYWYRQALGQGPEFLTYFNYEAQQDKSGLPNDRFSAERPEGSISTLTIQRTEQRDSAMYRCASSFPSAGLGADTQYFGPGTRLTVL.

This clone has just a few counts. This CDR3 is CAIRDVVGEDSPLHF. As DNA, the CDR3 is TGTGCCATCAGGGACGTGGTGGGAGAAGATTCACCCCTCCACTTT. V gene TRBV10-3 combines with J gene TRBJ1-6, with unresolved D. V was clipped by 6 bases and J by 8 bases, with 17 bases between them. This CDR3 comprises 15 residues. From germline, CDR1 is ENHRY and CDR2 SYGVKD.

The chain links TRBV6-5 to TRBJ1-5, with 7 bases aligning to TRBD1. The trim removed 0 bases at V and 6 bases at J, leaving 5 bases unmatched. The CDR3 runs 15 residues. CDR1 is MNHEY, CDR2 SVGAGI, per germline. CDR3 sequence: CASSYSDRVGQPQHF. CDR3 DNA: TGTGCCAGCAGTTACTCTGACAGGGTGGGTCAGCCCCAGCATTTT.

This clone has a handful of counts. This rearrangement joins TRBV7-3 to TRBJ2-1, with 10 positions matching TRBD1. CDR1 is SGHTA, CDR2 FQGTGA, per germline. The V segment lost 3 bases and the J segment 6 bases; nucleotides outside the gene matches: 5. The CDR3 has 15 amino acids. CDR3 nucleotides: TGTGCCAGCAGCTTGGGGACAGGGGTATCCAATGAGCAGTTCTTC. Protein: CASSLGTGVSNEQFF.

The chain combines TRBV28 with TRBJ2-7; TRBD1 matches 9 bases. The CDR3 has 14 residues. J was trimmed by 4 bases and V by 4 bases; bases with no gene match: 5. Germline CDR1 reads MDHEN; CDR2 reads SYDVKM. CDR3 sequence: CASSSSGTGYEQYV. The CDR3 bases are TGTGCCAGCAGTTCCTCTGGGACAGGGTACGAGCAGTACGTC.

V and J are TRBV10-3 and TRBJ2-7, with TRBD1 matching over 9 bases. Germline CDR1 ENHRY, CDR2 SYGVKD. The CDR3 sequence is 13 residues long. J lost 3 bases, V lost 6 bases, and 3 bases had no gene match. CDR3 region: CAIRRGQGYEQYF. CDR3 in DNA: TGTGCCATCAGGAGGGGACAGGGCTACGAGCAGTACTTC.

The rearrangement uses TRBV6-5 and TRBJ2-2, with 9 bases aligning to TRBD1. The CDR3 is 15 amino acids. J gave up 6 bases and V 7 bases, and 9 bases lay outside the gene matches. Germline V CDR1 and CDR2: MNHEY, SVGAGI. DNA for the CDR3: TGTGCCAGCATCCAACAGACAGGGGGTGCCGGGGAGCTGTTTTTT. It yields the protein CASIQQTGGAGELFF.

The V gene is TRBV6-5, the J gene TRBJ2-7; D unresolved. Germline V gene sequence: CDR1 MNHEY, CDR2 SVGAGI. The CDR3 is 10 amino acids. V was clipped by 8 bases and J by 5 bases, with 7 bases between them. The CDR3 sequence is CASLPDEQYF. The CDR3 DNA is TGTGCCAGCTTGCCGGACGAGCAGTACTTC.